This TCR beta chain is from a study of siplizumab effects on memory and regulatory T cells. Assay: immunoSEQ multiplex PCR; the TCRdb copy retains only in-frame clones and omits some. The sample records under 110,000 clones, around nine tenths being singletons. Points on this clone: As yet, its antigen is unknown.

Regarding the study as a whole: Proliferating Tregs' suppressive function in siplizumab cultures went unconfirmed.

This CDR3 comprises 14 residues. The germline gives CDR1 SGHTS, CDR2 YDEGEE. Trimming removed 0 bases from V and 7 bases from J; junction bases left unmatched: 4. The TCR originated in a human donor in good health. The chain is built from TRBV5-8 and TRBJ2-1, with 7 bases identical to TRBD1. Material: non-Treg CD4+ T cells sorted from blood. The CDR3 is CASSLGARGNEQFF. The CDR3 DNA reads as TGTGCCAGCAGCTTGGGGGCCAGGGGGAATGAGCAGTTCTTC.